This note documents a single T cell receptor beta chain sequence. Its recognized antigen is unknown. No base qualities exist here, and no much larger clone lies one base off it. The CDR3 runs 12 residues from the cysteine to the phenylalanine. Only the CDR3 DNA is retained, 36 bases long and in frame from the first base. V loses 8 bases, J loses 3 bases, and the germline ends lie 8 bases apart. Via the germline V gene, CDR1 is MNHEY and CDR2 SVGAGI. The source of the sample is a study of T cell responses to AZD1222 COVID-19 vaccine (dated by TCRdb to about 2021). General notes on the study: TCR sequencing covered some 240 trial participants: some 210 given two doses of AZD1222 and approximately 26 given two doses of MenACWY control vaccine. Trial participants were enrolled by age into 18-55, 56-69 and 70-plus year subgroups, with about 150, 28 and 57 TCR-sequenced participants respectively. Points the paper makes about the study in general: The 56-69-year group was small, and its depth increase did not reach significance, likely because of low power. Because no day 14 peak-response samples were available, the repertoires could be characterized only after the peak T cell response. The vaccine-associated CD4 TCRs covered the entire spike protein, and the dominant responses fell in regions 160-218 and 743-854. A significant rise in spike-specific TCR breadth and depth was observed after two AZD1222 doses relative to day 0 and relative to MenACWY recipients. Participants were mostly white British and included more females than males, and it was suggested by the authors that clonal diversity may have been underestimated. Epitopes outside the regions mutated in the B.1.351 and B.1.1.7 variants were reportedly recognized by nearly half of the unique spike-specific TCRs. Conclusions about previously exposed vaccinees are limited because only six or seven AZD1222 recipients were SARS-CoV-2 seropositive at baseline.

The time point label here, explained by the study, means: about 28 days (+/-7) after the second vaccine dose. Because spike-specific TCR depth and breadth did not differ between the two schedules, AZD1222 recipients who got a second dose at roughly 4 weeks were pooled with those who got a second dose at roughly 12 weeks. The vaccinee samples were drawn from two UK trials, COV001 and COV002, one of which was a single-blind randomized controlled phase 2/3 trial testing AZD1222 (ChAdOx1 nCoV-19) in healthy adults. Trial participant PBMC samples were collected at day 0 and day 28 after the second dose for TCRbeta chain sequencing. The CDR3 regions of human TCRbeta chains were analyzed by immunosequencing. The paper's processing steps were these. TCRs in the repertoires were compared against a reference library of SARS-CoV-2-specific TCRs that had been generated with the MIRA antigen-specificity platform. Breadth was defined as the fraction of unique TCRs that were SARS-CoV-2-associated, and depth was defined as the fraction of total T cells that were SARS-CoV-2-associated. Using the MIRA data, each spike-specific TCR was mapped to the spike region that the TCR reacts to and placed in a CD4 or CD8 class. Log10-transformed breadth and depth values were compared by one-way ANOVA with Sidak's multiple comparisons tests. TCRdb obtained this table from immuneACCESS and retained in-frame rearrangements with V and J assigned. These tables miss some clones; where compared with another copy, unresolved V genes account for less than half of the shortfall, and the remainder is unexplained. Clonal size and the V and J genes are those of that table, whereas D and trimming came from the DNA. In this sample the table shows more than 70,000 clones, less than 95% of which occur a single time. The ten largest clones add up to around 3.4% of the sample.

This receptor chain uses TRBV6-5 and TRBJ1-3; D gene: possibly TRBD1, on 5 matching bases. The sequence was collected from an adult who received the AZD1222 COVID-19 vaccine. The sample in question was peripheral blood, obtained 28 days after the second AZD1222 dose. The CDR3 corresponds to CASRDVGNTIYF. The DNA sequence follows: TGTGCCAGCCGGGACGTTGGAAACACCATATATTTT.